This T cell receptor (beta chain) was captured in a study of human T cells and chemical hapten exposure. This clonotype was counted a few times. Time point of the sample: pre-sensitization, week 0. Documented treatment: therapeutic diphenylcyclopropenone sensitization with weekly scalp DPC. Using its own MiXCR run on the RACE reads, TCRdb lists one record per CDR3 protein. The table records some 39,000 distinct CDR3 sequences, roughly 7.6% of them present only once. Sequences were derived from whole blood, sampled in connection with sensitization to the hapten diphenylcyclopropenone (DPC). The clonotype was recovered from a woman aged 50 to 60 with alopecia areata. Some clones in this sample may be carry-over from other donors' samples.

The CDR3 DNA reads TGTGCCAGCAGACCTAGTGGCACAGATACGCAGTATTTT. Protein sequence: CASRPSGTDTQYF. The chain joins TRBV3-1 to TRBJ2-3; no clear D gene. The CDR3 contains 13 residues. The V end lost 6 bases, the J end lost 1 base, and 8 bases lay between the germline ends. CDR1 and CDR2 from the germline V gene are LGHDT and YNNKEL (reference sequence).